The 23 T cell receptor beta chains below come from one sample, sequenced in a study of molecular identifiers for immune sequencing clone quantification. MiXCR, applied by TCRdb to the PCR reads, yields one record per CDR3 protein. The sample consists of more than 70,000 distinct CDR3 sequences, 21% of them appearing once. The sequencing input was naive CD8+ T cells from blood, with Jurkat cell RNA spiked in. Subset: FACS-sorted CD8+CD4-CCR7+CD45RA+ naive T cells. These receptors all stem from a human donor in good health. Some libraries in this study had Jurkat cell RNA spiked in.

The chain combines TRBV20-1 with TRBJ1-1, with 7 bases lining up with TRBD1. Germline V gene sequence: CDR1 DFQATT, CDR2 SNEGSKA (reference sequence). The CDR3 consists of 17 residues. V shed 1 base and J 5 bases; nucleotides not matched to a gene: 16. CDR3 loop: CSARGLQGTTLQTEAFF. CDR3 DNA: TGCAGTGCTAGAGGTCTACAGGGGACCACCTTACAGACTGAAGCTTTCTTT.

Regarding this clonotype: At one end, the junction sequence differs from germline, possibly due to a read error. The J gene is TRBJ1-1, the V gene TRBV28; 7 nucleotides line up with TRBD1. The CDR3 spans 17 residues. CDR1 and CDR2 (germline): MDHEN, SYDVKM. In DNA, the CDR3 is TGTGCCGGCAGCCACTGGGTCAAACAGGGGATGAACACTGAAGCTTTCTTT. Its translation: CAGSHWVKQGMNTEAFF.

This chain uses TRBV4-3 with TRBJ2-7; 8 bases fit TRBD1. CDR1 is LGHNA, CDR2 YSLEER, per germline. The CDR3 extends over 17 amino acids. V lost 3 bases to trimming and J lost 2 bases; unmatched junction nucleotides: 12. Here the CDR3 DNA reads TGCGCCAGCAGCCAGCAAGATGGGGCAGGGGGCGCCTACGAGCAGTACTTC. Its translation is CASSQQDGAGGAYEQYF.

The J gene is TRBJ2-2, the V gene TRBV13; 7 nucleotides line up with TRBD2. J was trimmed by 0 bases and V by 4 bases; bases with no gene match: 2. The CDR3 has 15 amino acids. Germline CDR1 reads PRHDT; CDR2 reads FYEKMQ (reference sequence). The DNA for the CDR3 is TGTGCCAGCAGCTGGGCGGGGGCGAACACCGGGGAGCTGTTTTTT. This gives the protein CASSWAGANTGELFF.

There are many counts of this clonotype. The chain combines TRBV7-2 with TRBJ2-5; D call uncertain. This CDR3 comprises 15 residues. From germline, CDR1 is SGHTA and CDR2 FQGNSA. The V end lost 1 base, the J end lost 0 bases, and 9 bases lay between the germline ends. Here the CDR3 reads CASSLGSKYQETQYF. The CDR3, as DNA: TGTGCCAGCAGCTTAGGAAGCAAGTACCAAGAGACCCAGTACTTC.

This clonotype has ten or more counts. The rearrangement links TRBV7-9 to TRBJ2-7, with D perhaps TRBD2 (5 bases). This CDR3 has 15 amino acids. From germline, CDR1 is SEHNR and CDR2 FQNEAQ (reference sequence). Trimming took 2 bases from V and 2 from J, leaving 13 bases between them. In DNA, the CDR3 is TGTGCCAGCAGCTTATTGGTGGGAGTCGCCTACGAGCAGTACTTC. Encoded protein: CASSLLVGVAYEQYF.

Only a few counts were recorded for this clonotype. This chain joins TRBV6-5 and TRBJ2-1; TRBD2 aligns across 9 bases. V was pared by 0 bases and J by 8 bases, with 5 bases of the junction left unmatched. The CDR3 runs to 15 residues. Germline lookup yields CDR1 MNHEY and CDR2 SVGAGI. The CDR3 coding sequence is TGTGCCAGCAGTTACTCCGCGGGGGGGCAGGATGAGCAGTTCTTC. It yields the protein CASSYSAGGQDEQFF.

This clonotype showed up many times. CDR3 in amino acids: CASSRGGPDTQYF. The CDR3 nucleotides read TGTGCCAGCAGCCGGGGGGGCCCAGATACGCAGTATTTT. The gene calls are TRBV12-3 or TRBV12-4 and TRBJ2-3; 8 nucleotides agree with TRBD2. The CDR3 runs to 13 residues. The trim removed 6 bases at V and 4 bases at J, leaving 3 bases unmatched.

The sample holds many counts of this clonotype. The V call is TRBV20-1, the J call TRBJ2-7; TRBD1 agrees at 9 bases. The length of the CDR3 is 15 residues. V lost 3 bases, J lost 4 bases, and 10 bases stayed unmatched. Germline CDR1 is DFQATT and CDR2 is SNEGSKA (reference sequence). The CDR3 region has the DNA TGCAGTGCTAGCGAACCGGGACAGGGTCGTTACGAGCAGTACTTC. This gives the protein CSASEPGQGRYEQYF.

Only a few counts were recorded for this clonotype. The chain joins TRBV30 to TRBJ2-7, with D tentatively TRBD1 (5 bases). This CDR3 is 13 amino acids long. V lost 0 bases, J lost 3 bases, and 9 bases lay in between. Germline V gene lookup returns CDR1 GTSNPN and CDR2 SVGIG (reference sequence). This CDR3 is CAWSVGDLYEQYF. The CDR3 DNA is TGTGCCTGGAGTGTAGGGGATCTCTACGAGCAGTACTTC.

This clonotype appeared many times. The chain employs TRBV27 and TRBJ1-1; D is undetermined. The ends were cut back, 0 bases at V and 4 bases at J, with 6 bases in the middle. Germline V gives CDR1 MNHEY, CDR2 SMNVEV (reference sequence). This CDR3 comprises 13 residues. The CDR3 nucleotides read TGTGCCAGCAGTTTATCGTTGGGCACTGAAGCTTTCTTT. Translated, it gives CASSLSLGTEAFF.

This clonotype was counted only a few times. The chain links TRBV4-1 to TRBJ2-4; D might be TRBD1 (6 bases). V gave up 3 bases and J gave up 0 bases, with 18 bases separating them. Germline V gene lookup returns CDR1 MGHRA and CDR2 YSYEKL. The length of the CDR3 is 18 residues. The CDR3 sequence is CASSHVTTGIIAKNIQYF. CDR3 sequence (DNA): TGCGCCAGCAGCCACGTTACGACAGGAATAATAGCCAAAAACATTCAGTACTTC.

Points on this clonotype: A much larger clone lies a single base off, so this may be a read error. The chain joins TRBV20-1 to TRBJ2-7; the match to TRBD2 covers 9 bases. V was pared by 4 bases and J by 0 bases, with 10 bases of the junction left unmatched. The CDR3 sequence is 16 residues long. Per germline, CDR1 DFQATT and CDR2 SNEGSKA (reference sequence). Here the CDR3 DNA reads TGCAGTGCTACCCCTTCATTAGCGGGGGTCTCCTACGAGCAGTACTTC. Amino acids: CSATPSLAGVSYEQYF.

This clonotype occurred many times. The gene calls are TRBV6-5 and TRBJ2-7, with D perhaps given as TRBD1 or TRBD2 (5 bases each). V dropped 8 bases and J dropped 5 bases, with 16 bases sitting between them. Germline V gene sequence: CDR1 MNHEY, CDR2 SVGAGI. The CDR3 totals 13 residues. This CDR3 is CASGGDAGDEQYF. The CDR3, as DNA: TGTGCCAGCGGGGGAGATGCGGGTGACGAGCAGTACTTC.

The chain links TRBV13 to TRBJ2-7, with TRBD1 matching 9 bases. V lost 4 bases to trimming and J lost 6 bases; unmatched junction nucleotides: 10. The CDR3 is 15 residues long. From germline, CDR1 is PRHDT and CDR2 FYEKMQ (reference sequence). The CDR3 spells CASSSHGTGYFEQYF. CDR3 in DNA: TGTGCCAGCAGCTCCCACGGGACAGGGTATTTCGAGCAGTACTTC.

The table lists this clonotype with many counts. V usage is TRBV7-9 and J usage is TRBJ2-2, with D possibly TRBD2 on 5 matching bases. The germline V and J ends were trimmed by 5 bases and 0 bases, with 13 bases remaining between them. The CDR3 sequence is 16 residues long. Germline V gene lookup returns CDR1 SEHNR and CDR2 FQNEAQ (reference sequence). In DNA form, the CDR3 reads TGTGCCAGCAGCCCCACCACCGGGGCGAACACCGGGGAGCTGTTTTTT. Its translation is CASSPTTGANTGELFF.

A word on this clonotype: A much larger clonotype is one base distant, so this may be a read error. The V call is TRBV7-8, the J call TRBJ1-4, with unresolved D. Germline CDR1 is SGHVS and CDR2 is FQNEAQ. The CDR3 loop spans 14 amino acids. As DNA, the CDR3 is TGTGCCAGCAGCTTGCGTCCGCTCGGTGAAAGACTGTTTTTT. The encoded protein is CASSLRPLGERLFF.

This clonotype showed up many times. The J gene is TRBJ2-7, the V gene TRBV27; D might be TRBD2 (5 bases). The germline V gene encodes CDR1 MNHEY and CDR2 SMNVEV (reference sequence). V lost 5 bases, J lost 3 bases, and 17 bases lay in between. CDR3 length equals 15 residues. CDR3 residues: CASSTGWGGGYEQYF. Written as DNA, the CDR3 is TGTGCCAGCAGTACCGGTTGGGGTGGAGGCTACGAGCAGTACTTC.

Ten or more counts support this clonotype. The chain employs TRBV20-1 and TRBJ2-3; TRBD2 aligns across 8 bases. This CDR3 has 14 amino acids. V lost 3 bases and J lost 0; bases outside the gene matches: 2. Germline assignment: CDR1 DFQATT and CDR2 SNEGSKA (reference sequence). The CDR3 DNA sequence: TGCAGTGCTAGGGGGACTAGGAGCACAGATACGCAGTATTTT. Amino acid sequence: CSARGTRSTDTQYF.

This clonotype was counted at least ten times. This chain links TRBV4-3 with TRBJ1-1; D is uncertain. CDR3 size: 16 residues. V shed 1 base and J shed 0 bases, with 12 bases lying between them. Germline V lookup: CDR1 LGHNA, CDR2 YSLEER. The CDR3 DNA reads as TGCGCCAGCAGCCAAGGTAGAGGAGGCCTGAACACTGAAGCTTTCTTT. Residues: CASSQGRGGLNTEAFF.

This chain connects TRBV13 to TRBJ2-3, with D unresolved. This CDR3 comprises 16 residues. V lost 0 bases, J lost 3 bases, and 13 bases lay in between. Per the germline V gene, CDR1 is PRHDT and CDR2 is FYEKMQ (reference sequence). The CDR3 coding sequence is TGTGCCAGCAGCTTAGGTGTGAGCGAGACTACAGATACGCAGTATTTT. Protein product: CASSLGVSETTDTQYF.

A remark on this clonotype: The junction departs from the called germline gene at one end, perhaps through a read error. The rearrangement links TRBV3-1 to TRBJ1-2, with D hard to call. Germline V gene lookup returns CDR1 LGHDT and CDR2 YNNKEL (reference sequence). This CDR3 contains 16 residues. The CDR3 sequence is CASSQPLTGGRYGYAF. In DNA, the CDR3 is TGTGCCAGCAGCCAACCCCTGACGGGCGGTCGGTATGGCTACGCCTTC.

This clonotype was counted at least ten times. This chain links TRBV7-9 with TRBJ2-2; 13 nucleotides agree with TRBD2. Germline values: CDR1 SEHNR, CDR2 FQNEAQ (reference sequence). The CDR3 length is 16 residues. J was trimmed by 4 bases and V by 5 bases; bases with no gene match: 4. CDR3 in DNA: TGTGCCAGCAGCCTGGGACTAGCGGGGACCACCGGGGAGCTGTTTTTT. This codes for CASSLGLAGTTGELFF.